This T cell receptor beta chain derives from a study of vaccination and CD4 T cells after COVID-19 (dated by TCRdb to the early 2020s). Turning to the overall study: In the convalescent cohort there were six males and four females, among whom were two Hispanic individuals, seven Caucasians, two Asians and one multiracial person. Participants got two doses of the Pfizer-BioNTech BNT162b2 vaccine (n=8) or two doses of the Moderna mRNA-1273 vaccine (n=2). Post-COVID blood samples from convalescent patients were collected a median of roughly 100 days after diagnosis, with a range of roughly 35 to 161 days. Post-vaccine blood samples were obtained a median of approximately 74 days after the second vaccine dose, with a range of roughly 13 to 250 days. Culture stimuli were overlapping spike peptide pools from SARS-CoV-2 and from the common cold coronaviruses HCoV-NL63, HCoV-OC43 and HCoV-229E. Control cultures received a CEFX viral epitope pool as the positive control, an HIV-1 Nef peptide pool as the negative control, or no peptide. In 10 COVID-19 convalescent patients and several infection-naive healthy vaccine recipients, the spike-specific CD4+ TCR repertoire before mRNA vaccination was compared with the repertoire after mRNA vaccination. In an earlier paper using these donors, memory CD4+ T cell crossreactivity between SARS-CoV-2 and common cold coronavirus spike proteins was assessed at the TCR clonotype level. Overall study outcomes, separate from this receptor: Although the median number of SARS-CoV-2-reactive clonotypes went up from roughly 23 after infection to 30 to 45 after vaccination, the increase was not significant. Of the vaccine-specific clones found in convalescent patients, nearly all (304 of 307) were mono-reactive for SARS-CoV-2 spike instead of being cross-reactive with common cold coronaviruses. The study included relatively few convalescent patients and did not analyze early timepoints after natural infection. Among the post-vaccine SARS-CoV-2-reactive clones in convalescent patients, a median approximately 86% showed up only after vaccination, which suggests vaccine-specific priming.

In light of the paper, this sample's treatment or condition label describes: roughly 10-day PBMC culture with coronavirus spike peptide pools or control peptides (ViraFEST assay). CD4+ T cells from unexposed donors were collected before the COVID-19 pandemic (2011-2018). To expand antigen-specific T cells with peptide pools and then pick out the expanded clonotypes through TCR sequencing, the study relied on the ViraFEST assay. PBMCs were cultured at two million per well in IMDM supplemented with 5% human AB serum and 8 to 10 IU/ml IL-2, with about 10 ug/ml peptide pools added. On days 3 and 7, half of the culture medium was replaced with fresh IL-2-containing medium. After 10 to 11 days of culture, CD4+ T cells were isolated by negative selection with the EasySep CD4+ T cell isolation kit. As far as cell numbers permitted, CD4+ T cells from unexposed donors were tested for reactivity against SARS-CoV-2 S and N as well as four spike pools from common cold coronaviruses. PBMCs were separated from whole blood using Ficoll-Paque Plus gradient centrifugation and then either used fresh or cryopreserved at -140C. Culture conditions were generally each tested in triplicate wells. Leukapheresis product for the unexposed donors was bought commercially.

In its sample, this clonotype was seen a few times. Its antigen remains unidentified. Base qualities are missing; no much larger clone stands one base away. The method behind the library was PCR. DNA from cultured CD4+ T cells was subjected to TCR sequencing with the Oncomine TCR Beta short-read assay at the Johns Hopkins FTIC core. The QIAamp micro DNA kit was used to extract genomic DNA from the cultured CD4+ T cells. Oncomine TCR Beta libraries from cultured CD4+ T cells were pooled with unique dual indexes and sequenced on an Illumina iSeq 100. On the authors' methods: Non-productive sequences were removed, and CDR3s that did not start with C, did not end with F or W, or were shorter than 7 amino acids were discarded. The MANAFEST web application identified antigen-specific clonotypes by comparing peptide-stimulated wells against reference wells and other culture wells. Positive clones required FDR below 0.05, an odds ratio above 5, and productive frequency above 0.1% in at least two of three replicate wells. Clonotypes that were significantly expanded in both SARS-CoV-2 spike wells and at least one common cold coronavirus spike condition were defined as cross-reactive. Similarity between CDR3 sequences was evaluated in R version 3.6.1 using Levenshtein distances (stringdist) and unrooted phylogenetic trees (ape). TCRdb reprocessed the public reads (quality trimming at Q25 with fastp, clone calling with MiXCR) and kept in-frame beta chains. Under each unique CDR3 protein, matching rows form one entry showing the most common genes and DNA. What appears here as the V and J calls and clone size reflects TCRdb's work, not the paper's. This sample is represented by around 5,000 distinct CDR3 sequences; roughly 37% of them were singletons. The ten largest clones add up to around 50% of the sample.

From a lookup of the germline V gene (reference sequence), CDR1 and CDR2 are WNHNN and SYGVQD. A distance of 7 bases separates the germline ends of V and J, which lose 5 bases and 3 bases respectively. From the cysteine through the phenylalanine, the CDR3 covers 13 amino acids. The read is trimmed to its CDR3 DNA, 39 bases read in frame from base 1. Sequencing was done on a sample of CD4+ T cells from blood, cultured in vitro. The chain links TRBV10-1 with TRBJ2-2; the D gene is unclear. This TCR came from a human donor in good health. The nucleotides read TGCGCCAGCAGTCTACAAGACACCGGGGAGCTGTTTTTT. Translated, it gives CASSLQDTGELFF.